The rows below give T cell receptor beta chains drawn from one sample of a study of blood T cell repertoires in COVID-19. The data were produced by immunoSEQ multiplex PCR, yet TCRdb's version contains in-frame clones alone and is incomplete. The profile shows 380,000 or so clones, 70% to 90% of them singletons. The sequencing input was PBMCs or T cells enriched from blood (not recorded which). These TCRs come from a young man who had recovered from COVID-19. Both conserved end residues are part of each CDR3. The D gene is left open where the match is weak. A clone size is listed for some rows: how often the clone was seen (once, few, many), or a class if it is expanded.

TGTGCCAGCAGTTACTTTAAGAGGCTCGGTAACTATGGCTACACCTTC,CASSYFKRLGNYGYTF,TRBJ1-2,TRBV6-5,-,-
TGTGCCAGCAGTTCCGCGGGACAGAGAAGCTCCTACGAGCAGTACTTC,CASSSAGQRSSYEQYF,TRBJ2-7,TRBV6-6,-,-
TGCGCCAGCAGCTTGGGGGGGCTGGTGAGCACAGATACGCAGTATTTT,CASSLGGLVSTDTQYF,TRBJ2-3,TRBV5-1,-,-
TGCGCCAGCAGCCCCATTTTGAGGGCAGGTGGCTACACCTTC,CASSPILRAGGYTF,TRBJ1-2,TRBV5-1,-,-
TGTGCCAGCTCACCCCTTTCGAGTTCAGGTGGCACAGATACGCAGTATTTT,CASSPLSSSGGTDTQYF,TRBJ2-3,TRBV18,-,-
TGTGCCACCAGTGAGACCGGGACAGGCCTTTTCTTT,CATSETGTGLFF,TRBJ1-1,TRBV24-1,once,TRBD1
TGTGCCAGCAGAGCTACAGGGAATGGCTACACCTTC,CASRATGNGYTF,TRBJ1-2,TRBV12-3/TRBV12-4,-,-
TGTGCCAGCAGCCCTCATAGCAGGGGGTCACAGCCCCAGCATTTT,CASSPHSRGSQPQHF,TRBJ1-5,TRBV4-2,few,TRBD1
TGTGCCATCAGTGAGCCCCCAGGGACAGGGTTTAAAGCTTTCTTT,CAISEPPGTGFKAFF,TRBJ1-1,TRBV10-3,-,TRBD1
TGTGCCAGCAGTGACCTTGGACTGAACTATGGCTACACCTTC,CASSDLGLNYGYTF,TRBJ1-2,TRBV2,-,-
TGCAGCGTCCCAATAACGTGGACAGGGGATGGCTACACCTTC,CSVPITWTGDGYTF,TRBJ1-2,TRBV29-1,-,TRBD1
TGTGCCATCAGTGCGGGACAGCACAATCAGCCCCAGCATTTT,CAISAGQHNQPQHF,TRBJ1-5,TRBV10-3,-,TRBD1
TGCGCCAGCAGTGAGCACAGGGGCGACTACAATGAGCAGTTCTTC,CASSEHRGDYNEQFF,TRBJ2-1,TRBV10-1,-,TRBD1
TGCGCCAGCAGCATACGGGACAGGGAGGCCGGGGAGCAGTACTTC,CASSIRDREAGEQYF,TRBJ2-7,TRBV4-1,once,TRBD1
TGTGCCAGCAGCTTGCCGGGACAGGGGCACACCATATATTTT,CASSLPGQGHTIYF,TRBJ1-3,TRBV7-9,-,TRBD1
TGTGCCATCACCAAACTACAAGGGGGGGGTAATCGAGATACGCAGTATTTT,CAITKLQGGGNRDTQYF,TRBJ2-3,TRBV10-3,-,-
TGTGCCACCGGGGGGAGGGGACGAGAGACCCAGTACTTC,CATGGRGRETQYF,TRBJ2-5,TRBV19,-,TRBD2
TGTGCCAGCAGCTTAGTCGGCGGGAGATTAAGCGAGCAGTACTTC,CASSLVGGRLSEQYF,TRBJ2-7,TRBV7-2,-,TRBD2
TGTGCCGTCGGAACTAGCGGGGGGCCAGATACGCAGTATTTT,CAVGTSGGPDTQYF,TRBJ2-3,TRBV30,-,TRBD2
TGTGCCAGCAGCTTAGACAGGGGGCAGGTAGATACGCAGTATTTT,CASSLDRGQVDTQYF,TRBJ2-3,TRBV7-2,-,TRBD1
TGTGCCAGCAGTAGGCACAGGGGCTATGGCTACACCTTC,CASSRHRGYGYTF,TRBJ1-2,TRBV6-2/TRBV6-3,-,TRBD1
TGTGCCAGCTCTCCCGGACTAGGCCTAGCCTACAATGAGCAGTTCTTC,CASSPGLGLAYNEQFF,TRBJ2-1,TRBV18,-,TRBD2
TGTGCCAGCAGCGTAGTTACCCAGGAACAAGCTTTCTTT,CASSVVTQEQAFF,TRBJ1-1,TRBV9,-,-